This entry lists 19 T cell receptor beta chains sequenced from one sample in a study of blood T cell repertoires in COVID-19. Repertoires were generated with immunoSEQ multiplex PCR, while TCRdb's copy carries only in-frame clones and drops some. The sample records under 200,000 clones, 75% to 95% being singletons. Sample: peripheral blood. These receptors all come from a man aged 45-65 years with acute or convalescent COVID-19.

V is TRBV27 and J is TRBJ2-5; 16 bases fit TRBD2. The CDR3 contains 22 residues. V lost 1 base to trimming and J lost 0 bases; unmatched junction nucleotides: 14. The V gene's germline CDR1 is MNHEY and CDR2 SMNVEV (reference sequence). CDR3 loop: CASSLLGAGTSGGARYQETQYF. The CDR3 DNA is TGTGCCAGCAGTTTATTGGGCGCCGGGACTAGCGGGGGGGCAAGGTACCAAGAGACCCAGTACTTC.

The V call is TRBV7-9, the J call TRBJ1-1; the match to TRBD1 covers 8 bases. CDR3 length equals 16 residues. CDR1 is SEHNR, CDR2 FQNEAQ, per germline (reference sequence). J gave up 3 bases and V 5 bases, and 11 bases lay outside the gene matches. This CDR3 is CASSPQGAGMDTEAFF. CDR3 nucleotide sequence: TGTGCCAGCAGCCCCCAGGGGGCTGGGATGGACACTGAAGCTTTCTTT.

The V and J genes are TRBV5-4 and TRBJ2-3; 7 nucleotides align to TRBD2. Germline CDR1 SGHNT, CDR2 YYREEE (reference sequence). This CDR3 is 17 amino acids long. V shed 4 bases and J 1 base; nucleotides not matched to a gene: 12. In DNA, the CDR3 is TGTGCCAGCAGCGCCTCGCCTAGCGGACCCCGCACAGATACGCAGTATTTT. Its protein product is CASSASPSGPRTDTQYF.

The V gene is TRBV5-1, the J gene TRBJ1-2, with D perhaps TRBD1 (5 bases). The V and J ends lost 5 bases and 5 bases respectively, with 10 bases between them. The CDR3 is 12 amino acids. The germline V gene encodes CDR1 SGHRS and CDR2 YFSETQ. The CDR3 sequence: CASSPQGYGYTF. The CDR3 DNA follows: TGCGCCAGCAGTCCCCAGGGTTATGGCTACACCTTC.

A few counts support this clone. This rearrangement joins TRBV27 to TRBJ2-7; D may be TRBD1 (5 bases). This CDR3 contains 15 residues. CDR1 and CDR2 (germline): MNHEY, SMNVEV (reference sequence). The germline V and J ends were trimmed by 6 bases and 0 bases, with 15 bases remaining between them. In nucleotides, the CDR3 is TGTGCCAGCAGCGTATCCTGGGGCAGCTCCTACGAGCAGTACGTC. It is translated as CASSVSWGSSYEQYV.

On this clone: An end of the junction differs from the germline gene, which may be a read error. V usage is TRBV20-1 and J usage is TRBJ2-5; D remains unclear. Germline V gene lookup returns CDR1 DFQATT and CDR2 SNEGSKA (reference sequence). There are 10 residues in the CDR3. This CDR3 is CSAREGGWNF. CDR3 coding DNA: TGCAGTGCTAGAGAAGGCGGCTGGAACTTC.

This clone was observed once. Written as DNA, the CDR3 is TGTGCCAGTAGCACCTCGACAGGGGGCACTGAAGCTTTCTTT. Translation gives CASSTSTGGTEAFF. The V gene is TRBV19, the J gene TRBJ1-1; 9 nucleotides agree with TRBD1. This CDR3 has 14 amino acids. Unmatched junction bases numbered 6, after V lost 6 bases and J lost 4 bases. Germline-derived CDR1 and CDR2 are LNHDA and SQIVND (reference sequence).

The chain joins TRBV15 to TRBJ2-1, with TRBD2 matching 13 bases. Germline CDR1 LNHNV, CDR2 YYDKDF (reference sequence). Losses at the gene ends were 5 bases for V and 7 bases for J; bases not matched to a gene: 8. This CDR3 region has 16 residues. The DNA of the CDR3 is TGTGCCACCAGCGGCCCACTAGCGGGGGGGACTAATGAGCAGTTCTTC. Translated: CATSGPLAGGTNEQFF.

The rearrangement joins TRBV27 to TRBJ2-5; D may be TRBD2 (6 bases). The CDR3 has 13 amino acids. Trimming stripped 5 bases from V and 5 bases from J, with 12 bases between. Germline CDR1 MNHEY, CDR2 SMNVEV (reference sequence). The CDR3, as DNA: TGTGCCAGCAGTCGCGGGGTGGGGGAGACCCAGTACTTC. It yields the protein CASSRGVGETQYF.

The chain recombines TRBV7-8 with TRBJ1-5, with D unresolved. The CDR3 has 13 residues. In germline, CDR1 is SGHVS, CDR2 FQNEAQ. With 1 base removed from V and 5 bases from J, the gap between germline ends came to 6 bases. DNA for the CDR3: TGTGCCAGCAGCTTAGTGGGAGATCAGCCCCAGCATTTT. This sequence encodes CASSLVGDQPQHF.

The chain carries TRBV28 and TRBJ1-5; TRBD1 matches at 11 bases. The junction had 7 bases not matched to a gene; V was cut back by 7 bases and J by 5 bases. The CDR3 extends over 15 amino acids. Germline V gene lookup returns CDR1 MDHEN and CDR2 SYDVKM. CDR3 coding DNA: TGTGCCAGCACCCAAGGACAGGGGGCTTATCAGCCCCAGCATTTT. Its protein product is CASTQGQGAYQPQHF.

This clone was observed a single time. The V call is TRBV5-1, the J call TRBJ2-5; TRBD1 agrees at 8 bases. Trimming removed 5 bases from V and 5 bases from J; junction bases left unmatched: 8. Germline V gene data show CDR1 as SGHRS and CDR2 as YFSETQ. CDR3 length equals 14 residues. CDR3 protein: CASRQTGARETQYF. Written as DNA, the CDR3 is TGCGCCAGCAGACAGACAGGGGCCCGTGAGACCCAGTACTTC.

As for this clone: Other DNA sequences of this sample code for an identical CDR3. The chain combines TRBV18 with TRBJ2-5; no clear D. CDR1 KGHSH and CDR2 LQKENI come from the germline V gene. This CDR3 is built from 14 residues. V lost 0 bases and J 2 bases, leaving 7 bases between the germline ends. The CDR3, as DNA: TGTGCCAGCTCACCACCTTCGCTACAAGAGACCCAGTACTTC. It yields the protein CASSPPSLQETQYF.

The V and J genes are TRBV18 and TRBJ2-1; the match to TRBD2 covers 8 bases. The CDR3 consists of 15 residues. CDR1 is KGHSH and CDR2 is LQKENI in the germline V gene. V lost 3 bases, J lost 3 bases, and 4 bases stayed unmatched. In nucleotides, the CDR3 is TGTGCCAGCTCACCCGGGAGGGCAGACTACAATGAGCAGTTCTTC. Protein product: CASSPGRADYNEQFF.

This clone was counted a single time. The V call is TRBV6-6, the J call TRBJ2-7; TRBD2 might be the D (6 bases). V dropped 8 bases and J dropped 3 bases, with 11 bases sitting between them. Germline loops: CDR1 MNHNY, CDR2 SVGAGI (reference sequence). The CDR3 sequence is 12 residues long. The CDR3 DNA reads as TGTGCCAGCTCCGGCGGGGTCTACGAGCAGTACTTC. Residues: CASSGGVYEQYF.

The CDR3, as DNA: TGTGCCAGCAGCCCCGGGATCCCCTACGAGCAGTACGTC. Its translation: CASSPGIPYEQYV. V usage is TRBV6-2 or TRBV6-3 and J usage is TRBJ2-7; perhaps TRBD2 as D (5 bases). CDR3 length: 13 amino acids. V was pared by 6 bases and J by 2 bases, with 11 bases between. In germline, CDR1 is MNHEY, CDR2 SVGEGT.

The chain links TRBV28 to TRBJ2-1, with a possible D match to TRBD2 (6 bases). Trimming cost V 5 bases and J 9 bases, with 14 bases left between them. Germline assignment: CDR1 MDHEN and CDR2 SYDVKM. This CDR3 spans 13 amino acids. The CDR3 loop reads CASSLPLAGEQFF. CDR3 in DNA: TGTGCCAGCAGTCTTCCACTAGCAGGTGAGCAGTTCTTC.

This rearrangement joins TRBV7-9 to TRBJ1-2; a weak D match, TRBD1 (5 bases). The germline CDR1 and CDR2 sequences are SEHNR and FQNEAQ (reference sequence). CDR3 length: 14 amino acids. The germline V and J ends were trimmed by 0 bases and 3 bases, with 8 bases remaining between them. CDR3 DNA sequence: TGTGCCAGCAGCTTAGCTGCAGGGTACTATGGCTACACCTTC. Translating gives CASSLAAGYYGYTF.

This chain joins TRBV4-3 and TRBJ2-1, with D unclear. With 2 bases removed from V and 7 bases from J, the gap between germline ends came to 12 bases. CDR3 length: 14 amino acids. Germline V lookup: CDR1 LGHNA, CDR2 YSLEER. CDR3: CASSQRSGRNEQFF. The CDR3 DNA follows: TGCGCCAGCAGCCAAAGATCAGGAAGGAATGAGCAGTTCTTC.